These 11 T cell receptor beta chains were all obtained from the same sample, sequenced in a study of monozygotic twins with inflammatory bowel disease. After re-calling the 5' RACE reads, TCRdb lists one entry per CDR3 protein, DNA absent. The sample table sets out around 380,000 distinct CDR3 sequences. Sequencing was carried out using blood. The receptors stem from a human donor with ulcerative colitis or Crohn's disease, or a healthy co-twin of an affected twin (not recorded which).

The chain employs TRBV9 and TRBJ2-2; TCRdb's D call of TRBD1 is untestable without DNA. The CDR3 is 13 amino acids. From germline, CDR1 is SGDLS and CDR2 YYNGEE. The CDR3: CASSVGAPGELFF.

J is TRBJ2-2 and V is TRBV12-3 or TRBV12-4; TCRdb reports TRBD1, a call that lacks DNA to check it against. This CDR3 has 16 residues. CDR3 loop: CASRERSGTTTGELFF.

CDR3 protein: CASIPVTRSSGNTIYF. The V call is TRBV28, the J call TRBJ1-3; absent DNA, TCRdb's TRBD1 call cannot be checked. CDR1 is MDHEN, CDR2 SYDVKM, per germline. The CDR3 loop spans 16 amino acids. The whole variable domain, remainder taken from reference TRBV28 and TRBJ1-3, is DVKVTQSSRYLVKRTGEKVFLECVQDMDHENMFWYRQDPGLGLRLIYFSYDVKMKEKGDIPEGYSVSREKKERFSLILESASTNQTSMYLCASIPVTRSSGNTIYFGEGSWLTVV.

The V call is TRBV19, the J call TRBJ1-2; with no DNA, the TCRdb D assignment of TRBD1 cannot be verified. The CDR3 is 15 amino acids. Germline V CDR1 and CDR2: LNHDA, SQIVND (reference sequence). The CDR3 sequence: CASSTGTGANYGYTF.

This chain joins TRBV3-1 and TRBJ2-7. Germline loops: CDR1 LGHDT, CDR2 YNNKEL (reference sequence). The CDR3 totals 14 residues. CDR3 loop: CASSQKGGAYEQYF.

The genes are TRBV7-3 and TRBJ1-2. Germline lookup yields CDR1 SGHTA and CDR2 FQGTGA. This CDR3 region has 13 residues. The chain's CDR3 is CASSFDNNYGYTF.

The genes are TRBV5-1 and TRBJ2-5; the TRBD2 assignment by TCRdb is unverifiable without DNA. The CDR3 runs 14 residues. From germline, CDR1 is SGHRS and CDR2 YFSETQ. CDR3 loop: CASTGGGPPETQYF.

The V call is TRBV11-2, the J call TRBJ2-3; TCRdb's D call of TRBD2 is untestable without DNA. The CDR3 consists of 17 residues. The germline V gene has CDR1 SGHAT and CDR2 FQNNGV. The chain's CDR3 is CASSLDPSGGAGDTQYF.

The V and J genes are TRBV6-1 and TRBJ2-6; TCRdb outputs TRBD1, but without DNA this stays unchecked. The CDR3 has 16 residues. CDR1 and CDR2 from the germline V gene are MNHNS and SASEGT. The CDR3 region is CASKGRGGSGANVLTF.

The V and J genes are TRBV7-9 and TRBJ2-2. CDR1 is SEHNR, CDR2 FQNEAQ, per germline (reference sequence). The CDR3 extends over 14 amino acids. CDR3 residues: CASSFEGNTGELFF.

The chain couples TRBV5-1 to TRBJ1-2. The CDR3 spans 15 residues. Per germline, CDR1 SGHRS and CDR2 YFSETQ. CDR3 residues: CASSLGPTTNYGYTF.